Listed below are T cell receptor beta chains from one sample, sequenced in a study of shared clonotypes between healthy human individuals. Produced via immunoSEQ multiplex PCR; TCRdb's table is partial and in-frame only. The table records 950,000 to 1,300,000 clones, roughly 80% of them present only once. Sample: memory CD4+ T cells sorted from blood. The receptors shown here come from a man aged 18 to 30 in good health. CDR3s include the opening cysteine and the closing phenylalanine or tryptophan. D genes are given only for firm matches. Clone size is shown for a subset of rows, as once, few, many or a class of expanded clone.

v_call	j_call	clone_size	d_call	cdr3_aa	cdr3_nt
TRBV7-9	TRBJ2-1	NA	NA	CASLLSSYNEQFF	TGTGCCAGCCTCCTAAGCTCCTACAATGAGCAGTTCTTC
TRBV2	TRBJ2-5	NA	NA	CASSELRGIGETQYF	TGTGCCAGCAGTGAACTGAGGGGGATAGGGGAGACCCAGTACTTC
TRBV10-1	TRBJ2-1	NA	NA	CASSDPARAYNEQFF	TGCGCCAGCAGTGACCCGGCCAGGGCCTACAATGAGCAGTTCTTC
TRBV7-9	TRBJ1-1	NA	TRBD1	CASNRIRDRGAFF	TGTGCCAGCAATCGTATTAGGGACAGAGGGGCTTTCTTT
TRBV30	TRBJ2-3	NA	TRBD2	CAWSVSGRAGNTQYF	TGTGCCTGGAGTGTTAGCGGGAGGGCCGGGAATACGCAGTATTTT
TRBV7-9	TRBJ1-2	NA	TRBD1	CASSSDRGRYGYTF	TGTGCCAGCAGCTCGGACAGGGGAAGGTATGGCTACACCTTC
TRBV28	TRBJ1-1	few	TRBD1	CASSPRRRGRFEAFF	TGTGCCAGCAGCCCAAGGCGGAGGGGGCGGTTCGAAGCTTTCTTT
TRBV20-1	TRBJ1-1	many	NA	CSAPNTEAFF	TGCAGTGCTCCCAACACTGAAGCTTTCTTT
TRBV21-1	TRBJ2-7	NA	NA	CASSTRTVAYEQYF	TGTGCCAGCAGCACGCGGACGGTCGCCTACGAGCAGTACTTC
TRBV5-6	TRBJ2-2	NA	TRBD2	CASSPQMGEGGELFF	TGTGCCAGCAGCCCGCAAATGGGGGAGGGCGGGGAGCTGTTTTTT
TRBV11-2	TRBJ2-5	NA	TRBD2	CASSPGRKYF	TGTGCCAGCAGCCCCGGGAGGAAGTACTTC
TRBV5-1	TRBJ1-2	few	NA	CASSLESPYGYTF	TGCGCCAGCAGCTTGGAATCGCCCTATGGCTACACCTTC
TRBV28	TRBJ1-2	many	TRBD1	CASSTGDSYGYTF	TGTGCCAGCAGCACAGGGGACAGCTATGGCTACACCTTC
TRBV19	TRBJ2-3	NA	NA	CASSIGDTQYF	TGTGCCAGTAGTATAGGAGATACGCAGTATTTT
TRBV4-1	TRBJ2-2	NA	TRBD1	CASSRRTGDANTGELFF	TGCGCCAGCAGCCGCCGGACAGGGGACGCGAACACCGGGGAGCTGTTTTTT
TRBV19	TRBJ2-7	NA	NA	CASRMAGAYEQYF	TGTGCCAGTAGAATGGCAGGGGCCTACGAGCAGTACTTC
TRBV5-1	TRBJ2-2	NA	NA	CASSLQNTGELFF	TGCGCCAGCAGCTTGCAGAACACCGGGGAGCTGTTTTTT
TRBV11-3	TRBJ2-4	NA	NA	CASSLGRERVGDIQYF	TGTGCCAGCAGCCTAGGCCGGGAGCGAGTCGGAGACATTCAGTACTTC
TRBV5-1	TRBJ1-2	NA	NA	CASNNPNYGYTF	TGCGCCAGCAACAACCCTAACTATGGCTACACCTTC
TRBV7-2	TRBJ2-6	NA	NA	CASSFAGAGANVLTF	TGTGCCAGCAGCTTTGCTGGGGCCGGGGCCAACGTCCTGACTTTC
TRBV6-4	TRBJ2-1	NA	NA	CASSGTDYNEQFF	TGTGCCAGCAGTGGGACAGACTACAATGAGCAGTTCTTC
TRBV10-3	TRBJ1-1	NA	NA	CAISESQRDGEAFF	TGTGCCATCAGTGAGTCGCAAAGGGACGGTGAAGCTTTCTTT
TRBV7-2	TRBJ2-3	once	NA	CASSLWAGISTDTQYF	TGTGCCAGCAGCCTGTGGGCAGGGATAAGCACAGATACGCAGTATTTT
TRBV7-9	TRBJ1-2	NA	TRBD1	CASSLWLGTGGRGYGYTF	TGTGCCAGCAGCTTATGGCTCGGGACAGGGGGCAGAGGCTATGGCTACACCTTC
TRBV7-3	TRBJ2-5	once	TRBD2	CASSSSGGPQETQYF	TGTGCCAGCAGCTCGAGCGGGGGGCCTCAAGAGACCCAGTACTTC
TRBV10-3	TRBJ1-6	NA	NA	CAIRNQDNSPLHF	TGTGCCATCAGGAACCAGGATAATTCACCCCTCCACTTT
TRBV7-2	TRBJ2-1	NA	NA	CASSPSRGGEQFF	TGTGCCAGCAGCCCTTCCCGAGGGGGAGAGCAGTTCTTC
TRBV11-2	TRBJ1-2	once	NA	CASSLEWGPNYGYTF	TGTGCCAGCAGCTTAGAGTGGGGTCCTAACTATGGCTACACCTTC